The 25 T cell receptor beta chains below were found in one sample sequenced in a study of coeliac disease. Sequencing used immunoSEQ multiplex PCR; TCRdb keeps in-frame clones, though not all of them. Among several thousand clones listed, 57% were seen once. Sequenced sample: intraepithelial lymphocytes from the gut. The receptors derive from a woman aged 55 to 70 with celiac disease.

V gene TRBV23-1 combines with J gene TRBJ2-7, with D perhaps TRBD2 (5 bases). TRBV23-1 is noted as an ORF with a role that remains uncertain. With 3 bases removed from V and 4 bases from J, the gap between germline ends came to 19 bases. The CDR3 runs to 16 residues. The CDR3, as DNA: TGCGCCAGCAGTCAGTCAACCCAACGGGATGGTTACGAGCAGTACTTC. Protein product: CASSQSTQRDGYEQYF.

The chain is built from TRBV15 and TRBJ1-2, with D perhaps matching TRBD1 (5 bases). CDR3 length: 15 amino acids. Between the trimmed V and J ends, which lost 5 bases and 8 bases, there was a span of 21 bases. Germline CDR1 LNHNV, CDR2 YYDKDF (reference sequence). The CDR3 sequence is CATSGIERGIVGYTF. In DNA, the CDR3 is TGTGCCACCAGCGGGATCGAAAGGGGTATAGTGGGCTACACCTTC.

This clone was seen only once. This chain connects TRBV18 to TRBJ1-5; D may be TRBD1 (6 bases). The CDR3 runs to 15 residues. V dropped 3 bases and J dropped 6 bases, with 15 bases sitting between them. Germline loops: CDR1 KGHSH, CDR2 LQKENI. The CDR3 reads CASSPTTGTGQPQHF. The DNA of the CDR3 is TGTGCCAGCTCACCGACGACAGGAACCGGTCAGCCCCAGCATTTT.

V is TRBV10-2 and J is TRBJ2-3, with 8 positions matching TRBD2. V was pared by 11 bases and J by 4 bases, with 8 bases of the junction left unmatched. The germline V gene encodes CDR1 WSHSY and CDR2 SAAADI. The CDR3 is 13 residues long. The CDR3 loop is CAGAGGSPDTQYF. The CDR3 DNA is TGCGCCGGCGCGGGGGGATCCCCAGATACGCAGTATTTT.

The J gene is TRBJ1-1, the V gene TRBV9, with D possibly being TRBD1 (5 bases). Germline CDR1 SGDLS, CDR2 YYNGEE. Trimming cost V 3 bases and J 6 bases, with 15 bases left between them. This CDR3 is 14 amino acids long. The CDR3 nucleotides read TGTGCCAGCAGCGAGGGGAGGGCAGTCGCTGAAGCTTTCTTT. Residues: CASSEGRAVAEAFF.

Sample share makes this clone large. The chain employs TRBV6-1 and TRBJ2-7, with D unresolved. The CDR3 is 12 residues long. Germline V gene sequence: CDR1 MNHNS, CDR2 SASEGT. V was cut by 3 bases and J by 5 bases, with 8 bases left in between. The CDR3 reads CASSDLFDEQYF. CDR3 DNA: TGTGCCAGCAGTGATCTGTTCGACGAGCAGTACTTC.

The chain joins TRBV28 to TRBJ2-7; 7 positions match TRBD1. Germline loops: CDR1 MDHEN, CDR2 SYDVKM. The CDR3 runs 14 residues. V lost 3 bases to trimming and J lost 4 bases; unmatched junction nucleotides: 6. Here the CDR3 DNA reads TGTGCCAGCAGTTTGGGGGACAGCCCTTACGAGCAGTACTTC. It specifies CASSLGDSPYEQYF.

This chain joins TRBV5-1 and TRBJ1-1; weak D call: TRBD1 (5 bases). The V gene's germline CDR1 is SGHRS and CDR2 YFSETQ. This CDR3 has 16 residues. Trimming removed 4 bases from V and 0 bases from J, with 16 bases in between. The CDR3 bases are TGCGCCAGCAGCCCGCGGGACGGACTCATGAACACTGAAGCTTTCTTT. This sequence encodes CASSPRDGLMNTEAFF. The full variable domain, its missing parts supplied by reference TRBV5-1 and TRBJ1-1, is KAGVTQTPRYLIKTRGQQVTLSCSPISGHRSVSWYQQTPGQGLQFLFEYFSETQRNKGNFPGRFSGRQFSNSRSEMNVSTLELGDSALYLCASSPRDGLMNTEAFFGQGTRLTVV.

A remark on this clone: The same CDR3 also results from other DNA sequences found in this sample. This chain uses TRBV5-1 with TRBJ2-3; D remains ambiguous. CDR1 SGHRS and CDR2 YFSETQ come from the germline V gene. With 4 bases removed from V and 0 bases from J, the gap between germline ends came to 9 bases. This CDR3 contains 14 residues. CDR3 nucleotides: TGCGCCAGCAGCCTCGCGGAGAGCACAGATACGCAGTATTTT. Amino acid sequence: CASSLAESTDTQYF.

The rearrangement links TRBV18 to TRBJ2-3; D is undetermined. Trimming cost V 6 bases and J 3 bases, with 10 bases left between them. The CDR3 has 13 residues. Germline V gene data show CDR1 as KGHSH and CDR2 as LQKENI. The DNA of the CDR3 is TGTGCCAGCTCCAAACTCACGACAGATACGCAGTATTTT. Its translation: CASSKLTTDTQYF. The entire variable domain, with the rest obtained from reference TRBV18 and TRBJ2-3, is as follows: NAGVMQNPRHLVRRRGQEARLRCSPMKGHSHVYWYRQLPEEGLKFMVYLQKENIIDESGMPKERFSAEFPKEGPSILRIQQVVRGDSAAYFCASSKLTTDTQYFGPGTRLTVL.

The V and J genes are TRBV9 and TRBJ1-1; D is undetermined. Trimming removed 0 bases from V and 3 bases from J, with 9 bases in between. The CDR3 spans 14 residues. From germline, CDR1 is SGDLS and CDR2 YYNGEE. CDR3 protein: CASSVASVDTEAFF. The CDR3 DNA is TGTGCCAGCAGCGTAGCAAGCGTCGACACTGAAGCTTTCTTT.

The gene calls are TRBV20-1 and TRBJ2-7; tentative D call: TRBD2 (6 bases). Germline V lookup: CDR1 DFQATT, CDR2 SNEGSKA (reference sequence). The CDR3 runs 11 residues. V lost 6 bases and J 3 bases, leaving 9 bases between the germline ends. The CDR3, as DNA: TGCAGTGCGACTAGTGTCTACGAGCAGTACTTC. Translating it yields CSATSVYEQYF.

V gene TRBV7-8 combines with J gene TRBJ2-2; D might be TRBD1 (5 bases). The CDR3 is 13 residues long. The germline gives CDR1 SGHVS, CDR2 FQNEAQ. The V end was cut by 5 bases, the J end by 7 bases, with 11 bases between. Written as DNA, the CDR3 is TGTGCCAGCAGCACAGGTCCTGTCGGGGAGCTGTTTTTT. It is translated as CASSTGPVGELFF.

J is TRBJ1-2 and V is TRBV30; D remains unclear. V was cut by 6 bases and J by 6 bases, with 11 bases left in between. The CDR3 covers 11 residues. CDR1 GTSNPN and CDR2 SVGIG come from the germline V gene (reference sequence). The CDR3 DNA reads TGTGCCTGTCCGCGCGGGGATGGCTACACCTTC. This encodes CACPRGDGYTF.

The rearrangement links TRBV30 to TRBJ2-1; TRBD2 agrees at 9 bases. Germline CDR1 reads GTSNPN; CDR2 reads SVGIG (reference sequence). The CDR3 is 17 residues long. J was trimmed by 8 bases and V by 1 base; bases with no gene match: 15. The CDR3 coding sequence is TGTGCCTGGAGTGGACTCGGTGCGGGGGGGCCGGTCTATGAGCAGTTCTTC. Protein: CAWSGLGAGGPVYEQFF.

By share, this clone ranks as medium-sized (0.01 to 0.1%). V usage is TRBV5-1 and J usage is TRBJ2-1; 7 nucleotides match TRBD2. Germline-derived CDR1 and CDR2 are SGHRS and YFSETQ. The CDR3 is 13 amino acids. Losses at the gene ends were 6 bases for V and 9 bases for J; bases not matched to a gene: 9. This CDR3 reads CASMREGGSEQFF. CDR3 DNA: TGCGCCAGCATGAGGGAGGGAGGATCTGAGCAGTTCTTC.

The rearrangement uses TRBV7-6 and TRBJ2-7; no firm D call. The ends were cut back, 5 bases at V and 3 bases at J, with 14 bases in the middle. The CDR3 loop spans 14 amino acids. The germline gives CDR1 SGHVS, CDR2 FNYEAQ. This chain's CDR3 is CASSPVGHHYEQYF. The CDR3 coding sequence is TGTGCCAGCAGCCCAGTTGGGCATCACTACGAGCAGTACTTC.

The V and J genes are TRBV4-2 and TRBJ2-1; 11 bases match TRBD2. Losses at the gene ends were 3 bases for V and 6 bases for J; bases not matched to a gene: 4. CDR1 is LGHNA, CDR2 YNFKEQ, per germline. The CDR3 spans 15 residues. In DNA, the CDR3 is TGTGCCAGCAGCCAGGAGACTAGCGGGGCCAATGAGCAGTTCTTC. Translation: CASSQETSGANEQFF.

The rearrangement joins TRBV30 to TRBJ1-2; TRBD1 agrees at 9 bases. Unmatched junction bases numbered 14, after V lost 1 base and J lost 5 bases. The CDR3 runs 17 residues. The germline gives CDR1 GTSNPN, CDR2 SVGIG (reference sequence). The CDR3 DNA reads TGTGCCTGGAGTGGGGTCCATTCGGGACAGGGAGGATATGGCTACACCTTC. Translated, it gives CAWSGVHSGQGGYGYTF.

The chain has TRBV30 and TRBJ1-3; D is uncertain. This CDR3 region has 12 residues. V shed 2 bases and J shed 4 bases, with 6 bases lying between them. The germline V gene has CDR1 GTSNPN and CDR2 SVGIG (reference sequence). In DNA, the CDR3 is TGTGCCTGGAGTTTAATAGGAAACACCATATATTTT. This translates into CAWSLIGNTIYF.

With regard to this clone: Other DNA variants within this sample encode the same CDR3. This chain links TRBV9 with TRBJ1-5; no firm D call. Germline assignment: CDR1 SGDLS and CDR2 YYNGEE. The CDR3 contains 13 residues. The V gene lost 4 bases and the J gene lost 3 bases, with 8 bases spanning the gap. The CDR3 nucleotides read TGTGCCAGCAGCCCCACACCCAATCAGCCCCAGCATTTT. The encoded protein is CASSPTPNQPQHF. Based on the CDR3 plus reference TRBV9 and TRBJ1-5, the full variable domain is DSGVTQTPKHLITATGQRVTLRCSPRSGDLSVYWYQQSLDQGLQFLIQYYNGEERAKGNILERFSAQQFPDLHSELNLSSLELGDSALYFCASSPTPNQPQHFGDGTRLSIL.

Judged by abundance, this clone is medium-sized. The chain couples TRBV2 to TRBJ1-5; 9 bases match TRBD1. V gave up 9 bases and J gave up 6 bases; unmatched junction bases: 6. The length of the CDR3 is 13 residues. Germline-derived CDR1 and CDR2 are SNHLY and FYNNEI. This CDR3 is CASTTGGGQPQHF. DNA of the CDR3: TGTGCCAGTACTACAGGGGGCGGTCAGCCCCAGCATTTT.

This chain uses TRBV6-5 with TRBJ2-4, with 9 bases fitting TRBD2. J gave up 6 bases and V 6 bases, and 9 bases lay outside the gene matches. CDR1 is MNHEY, CDR2 SVGAGI, per germline. The CDR3 is 15 amino acids. For the CDR3, the DNA is TGTGCCAGCAGGCGGGGGGGTACCGGAAGAAACATTCAGTACTTC. Translated, it gives CASRRGGTGRNIQYF.

This rearrangement joins TRBV2 to TRBJ1-2; maybe TRBD1 (6 bases). The V gene lost 0 bases and the J gene lost 0 bases, with 11 bases spanning the gap. The CDR3 has 16 amino acids. In germline, CDR1 is SNHLY, CDR2 FYNNEI. For the CDR3, the DNA is TGTGCCAGCAGTGAAGCCCGGGGGGCAACTAACTATGGCTACACCTTC. Translation gives CASSEARGATNYGYTF.

This clone has more than one count but fewer than ten. The chain recombines TRBV19 with TRBJ1-5; TRBD1 matches at 8 bases. The CDR3 is 12 amino acids. V dropped 9 bases and J dropped 9; count of bases not matched to a gene: 7. Looked up from germline, CDR1 is LNHDA and CDR2 is SQIVND (reference sequence). CDR3 sequence: CASGQGQGPQHF. CDR3 DNA: TGTGCCAGCGGACAGGGTCAGGGGCCCCAGCATTTT.